This TCR beta chain was profiled in a study of cytomegalovirus exposure and HLA in healthy donors (dated 2017 in TCRdb). With regard to the full study: According to an earlier analysis of 450 to 650 of the donors, roughly 180 million T cells yielded over 90 million unique TCR beta sequences and about 280 Gb of sequence data. To study patterns of TCR occurrence, a later analysis re-analyzed previously published TCR beta repertoires from 550 to 800 donors and added high-resolution HLA genotyping. The number of typed donors differed by locus: roughly 629-630 for A, B, C, DRB1 and DQB1; 522 for DQA1; about 600 for DPA1; and 450 to 480 for DPB1. High-throughput TCR immunosequencing, statistical association of individual TCRs with disease status, and machine learning were combined to predict cytomegalovirus infection status. In the later analysis, no new phenotypic data were used to find candidate immune exposures; instead, reliance was placed on TCR beta sequences and their occurrence across donors. Among the roughly 390 genotyped donors, around 79% belonged to the genetic ancestry cluster associated with self-reported Caucasian donors. Across 398 genotyped donors of the cohort, an average of 235,054 unique TCR beta nucleotide sequences per donor were sequenced, and 15% to 20% of those sequences were non-productive. Because of strong linkage in the cohort, four or five DR-DQ haplotypes were treated as single units for association and clustering. Along with the roughly 710-subject first cohort, a separate validation cohort of over 90 different subjects was used. Donor age, sex, ethnicity and CMV serostatus were compiled together with the repertoire data. Class I and class II HLA loci were covered by the typing at four-digit resolution. All discovery cohort repertoires had been generated using a single sequencing platform. An earlier analysis of roughly 580 of the donors used high-throughput TCR beta sequencing to judge whether each TCR beta V gene segment behaved as functional or pseudogenic. A later genetic analysis used genome-wide SNP genotypes for about 60% of the roughly 700 donors, treating that subset as a discovery cohort. The study was designed to test whether signatures of past pathogen exposure could be identified by cataloging public T cell receptors. Using immunosequencing, the study profiled T cell repertoires from fewer than 700 subjects and related those repertoires to cytomegalovirus serostatus. Approximately 310 gigabases of sequencing data and 70 million to 100 million unique TCR sequences were included in an early release covering about 600 HLA-typed donors.

Trimmed from V: 0 bases; trimmed from J: 5 bases; junction bases lacking a gene match: 7. CDR1 and CDR2, per the germline V gene (reference sequence), are SGHNT and YYREEE. Including the terminal cysteine and phenylalanine, the CDR3 comprises 16 residues. Only CDR3 DNA remains: 48 bases, in frame from the first base. The library was prepared using the immunoSEQ multiplex PCR assay. A mixture of 60 forward primers for TCR Vbeta segments and 13 reverse primers for TCR Jbeta segments was used in the multiplex PCR. The CDR3 region of rearranged TCR beta genes was amplified from genomic DNA by a multiplex PCR assay. The amplified TCR beta libraries were sequenced on the Illumina HiSeq System as 87-base-pair reads. The authors processed their data as follows. A later analysis tallied about 77 million unique TCR beta chains across the 700 or so repertoires, and approximately 11 million of those chains were shared by two or more donors. Raw reads were error-corrected and collapsed into unique sequences with a nearest-neighbor algorithm that merged closely related sequences to remove PCR and sequencing errors. To assign V, D and J gene segments, CDR3 sequences were aligned to IMGT reference sequences. For a sequence to be retained, at least a six-nucleotide match to both a V gene segment and a J gene segment was required. A rearrangement was called productive if the CDR3 had no stop codons and remained in frame with V and J, and every other rearrangement was called non-productive. Following IMGT convention, CDR3 was defined as the stretch from the second conserved V-encoded cysteine up to the conserved J-encoded phenylalanine. In an earlier analysis of 500 to 650 of the donors, sequences lacking an unambiguous match to a single V gene segment were excluded. An earlier analysis of 550 to 650 of the donors classified V segments as functional when productive rearrangements were above 56.7% and as segregating when the standard deviation between donors was above 5%. To diagnose cytomegalovirus status from the catalog of TCR beta chain sequences, a statistical classification framework was built. In a later analysis, V and J genes were assigned by comparing TCR nucleotide sequences against IMGT/GENE-DB human TR gene sequences. Using the TCRdist pipeline, a later analysis assigned CDR3 sequences along with most-parsimonious VDJ recombination scenarios. In a later analysis, each TCR beta chain was defined by its CDR3 amino acid sequence together with its V-gene family, and reads lacking a unique V-gene family were excluded. To address suspected cross-contamination and a sequencing artifact, a later analysis removed 592 highly shared, low-generation-probability nucleotide sequences. A later analysis calculated a clonal expansion index for each public chain from normalized within-repertoire ranks of inferred template counts. Generation probabilities in a later analysis came from a VDJ recombination model fitted to out-of-frame rearrangements, and those results were checked against IGoR. A later analysis scored TCR-TCR, TCR-HLA and TCR-CMV co-occurrence with hypergeometric tests, applying a repertoire-size bias correction to TCR pairs. False discovery rates were estimated in a later analysis by permuting HLA or CMV assignments 20 times. In a later analysis, co-occurring TCRs were grouped with DBSCAN, and TCRdist sequence similarity was added when clustering was performed within HLA-allele-positive subsets. For co-occurrence clustering, repertoires with fewer than 30,000 or more than 120,000 public chains were excluded, along with roughly 5 repertoires with anomalous nucleotide sharing. TCRdb limited this immuneACCESS table to in-frame rearrangements with V and J called. A share of clones is missing; checked studies link under half to unresolved V genes, and the rest is unexplained. The V and J calls and clone size are taken from that table; D and trimming were inferred from the DNA. Counted in this sample were some 110,000 clones; less than 80% of them appeared once. The ten most abundant clones make up 1% to 1.5% of the sample.

This clone was seen a handful of times. The antigen it recognizes is unknown. Base qualities are not recorded, but no much larger clone differs from it by a single base. Results and caveats for the whole study, not just this receptor: In a later analysis, HLA-associated TCR beta chains were found to be more clonally expanded and to have lower generation probabilities than equally common non-associated chains. A later genetic analysis reported fewer N-insertions in productive TCRs among donors in an Asian-associated ancestry cluster than the approximately 670-donor mean. A further reported finding was that TCR beta sequences accurately predicted the HLA-A and HLA-B alleles for most subjects in the first cohort. Most TCR sequences were observed very rarely across donors, whereas some public TCRs were present in many individuals. CMV serostatus was the only immune exposure information available for the cohort. In a later analysis, the rate of TCR association differed among HLA loci, with DRB1 alleles having the most associated TCRs and HLA-C alleles having the fewest. It was suggested by the authors that the approach could potentially be generalized to other disease states and immunological phenotypes. Presence/absence analyses assumed roughly uniform sequencing depth across donors, an assumption that may not hold. Cytomegalovirus status was reported to be diagnosed by the classifier with high specificity and sensitivity in both the original and validation cohorts. In this cohort, only TCR beta chains were sequenced, and detectable features were limited by the absence of alpha or paired-chain data. An association between a missense DCLRE1C variant and V-gene and J-gene trimming of TCR beta chains was found in a later genetic analysis and replicated in an independent cohort. According to a later analysis, most CMV-associated TCR beta chains appeared to be HLA-restricted, and the HLA associations seemed to be driven largely by CMV exposure. HLA typing was unavailable for some donors at each locus, so association tests used only the typed subset. Correlated functional status among segregating V segments might be attributable to linkage disequilibrium, but an unknown experimental factor could not be ruled out. Some IMGT-functional V segments, including TRBV6-2 and TRBV6-3, could not be told apart with the 87-base-pair reads, so those segments were excluded. A group of highly shared sequence variants was considered likely to be a technical artifact of the sequencing pipeline. Specific HLA alleles were associated with more than 15,000 TCR beta sequences at a false discovery rate of 0.05 in a later analysis. The earlier analysis of a few hundred of the donors excluded roughly 16 rarely observed V segments, including chromosome 9 orphons, because counts were too low. Assigning TCR associations to individual alleles was difficult when HLA alleles, especially DR and DQ, strongly co-occurred. In an earlier analysis of some 500 of the donors, most TCR beta V segments were observed in productive rearrangements about 87% or about 30% of the time, broadly matching IMGT annotations. Three of the identified cytomegalovirus-associated TCR beta chains were confirmed in vitro to be specific for cytomegalovirus antigens. In the study, approximately 160 TCR beta chains were listed as associated with cytomegalovirus. Several of the top co-occurrence clusters appeared to be linked to parvovirus B19, influenza, CMV and Epstein-Barr virus, according to a later analysis.

The cohort was made up of 666 healthy bone marrow donors. All cohort members were sampled while nominally healthy, although unrecorded immune exposures were likely present. The donor tested CMV seronegative, placing the donor among the 350 or so seronegative members of the cohort. A peripheral blood sample was collected from each donor, and TCR beta sequencing was performed on peripheral blood mononuclear cells. The Qiagen DNeasy Blood Extraction Kit was used to extract genomic DNA from the blood cell samples. The sequenced sample consisted of PBMCs. The TCR comes from a man aged 25 to 40 in good health and CMV-seronegative. Recombination joined TRBV5-4 with TRBJ2-7, and 11 junction bases match TRBD1. The CDR3 has the sequence CASSLDLRTGGHEQYF. The sequenced DNA: TGTGCCAGCAGCTTGGATTTGCGGACAGGGGGCCACGAGCAGTACTTC.